This T cell receptor beta chain was recovered during a study of T cell responses to AZD1222 COVID-19 vaccine. Here immunoSEQ multiplex PCR was the method, and the copy in TCRdb shows in-frame clones only, minus some. The table has about 180,000 clones, more than 80% seen once; the top ten hold about 3%. The germline V gene has CDR1 SGHRS and CDR2 YFSETQ. J gave up 0 bases and V 6 bases, and 8 bases lay outside the gene matches. This CDR3 is built from 15 residues. The specimen comprised peripheral blood, sampled on day 0 of AZD1222 vaccination. The TCR sequence derives from an adult in good health. The chain couples TRBV5-1 to TRBJ2-7; 8 bases match TRBD2. The CDR3 region is CASKMASGSSYEQYF. The CDR3 DNA sequence: TGCGCCAGCAAGATGGCGAGCGGGAGCTCCTACGAGCAGTACTTC.